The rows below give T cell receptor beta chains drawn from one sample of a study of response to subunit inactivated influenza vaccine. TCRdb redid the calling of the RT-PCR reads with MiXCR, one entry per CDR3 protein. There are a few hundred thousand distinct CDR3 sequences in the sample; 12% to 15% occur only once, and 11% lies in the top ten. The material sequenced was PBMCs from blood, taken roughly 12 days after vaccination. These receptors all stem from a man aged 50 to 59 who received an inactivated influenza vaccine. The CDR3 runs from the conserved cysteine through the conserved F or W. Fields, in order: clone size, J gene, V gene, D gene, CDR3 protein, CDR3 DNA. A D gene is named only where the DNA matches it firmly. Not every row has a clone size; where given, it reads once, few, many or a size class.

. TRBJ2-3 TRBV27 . CASSLYARATDTQYF TGTGCCAGCAGTTTATATGCTCGGGCGACAGATACGCAGTATTTT
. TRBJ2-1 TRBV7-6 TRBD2 CASSLSFLAGLNEQFF TGTGCCAGCAGCTTATCGTTCCTAGCGGGATTGAATGAGCAGTTCTTC
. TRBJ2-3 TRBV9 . CASSAGGGGASADTQYF TGTGCCAGCAGCGCCGGCGGTGGCGGGGCAAGCGCAGATACGCAGTATTTT
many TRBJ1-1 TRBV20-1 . CSASLGYSYTEAFF TGCAGTGCTAGCTTAGGATACAGTTACACTGAAGCTTTCTTT
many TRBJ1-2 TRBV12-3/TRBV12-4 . CASRQGSAYGYTF TGTGCCAGCAGGCAGGGGTCCGCCTATGGCTACACCTTC
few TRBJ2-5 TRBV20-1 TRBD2 CSASASGGETQYF TGCAGTGCTAGCGCTAGCGGGGGAGAGACCCAGTACTTC
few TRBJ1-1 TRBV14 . CASSLEPTGTVTMNTEAFF TGTGCCAGCAGCCTGGAACCAACAGGGACGGTAACTATGAACACTGAAGCTTTCTTT
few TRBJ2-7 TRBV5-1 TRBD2 CASSPTSGLAYEQYF TGCGCCAGCAGCCCGACTAGCGGGTTAGCCTACGAGCAGTACTTC
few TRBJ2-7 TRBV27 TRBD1 CASSFRQGGMTYEQYF TGTGCCAGCAGTTTCCGACAGGGGGGGATGACCTACGAGCAGTACTTC
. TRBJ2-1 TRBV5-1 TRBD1 CASSLDGQVLYNEQFF TGCGCCAGCAGCTTGGACGGACAGGTGCTCTACAATGAGCAGTTCTTC